Reported below is one TCR beta chain. The authors reverse transcribed roughly 0.5 to 1 ug RNA with random hexamers. TCRdb passed the immunoSEQ multiplex PCR reads through MiXCR, listing each CDR3 protein once. The top ten hold around 0.14% of the sample, which has 210,000 or so distinct CDR3 sequences, approximately 90% seen once. The multiple sclerosis controls comprised treatment-naive patients whose relapsing-remitting disease was stable or active. Both CD4+ and CD8+ T cells were negatively isolated, and TEMRA cells underwent FACS enrichment. The record originates from a study of CD8 T cells in Susac syndrome. V was clipped by 5 bases and J by 8 bases, with 15 bases between them. CDR1 is MNHEY, CDR2 SMNVEV, per germline (reference sequence). This CDR3 is built from 13 residues.

The sequence was collected from a human donor with multiple sclerosis. What was sequenced was CD8+ T cells from PBMCs. This chain links TRBV27 with TRBJ1-2; D ambiguous. The CDR3 is CASSQGPRGGYTF. CDR3 in DNA: TGTGCCAGCAGTCAAGGACCCAGAGGGGGCTACACCTTC.